Presented here are 13 T cell receptor beta chains from one specimen sequenced in a study of T cell clusters in autoimmune cytopenias. TRB amplification used around 0.25 ug of peripheral blood genomic DNA. TRB was amplified by touch-down multiplex PCR, primer pools A and B combined. Each CDR3 protein gets one entry in TCRdb, which reprocessed the multiplex PCR reads and gives no DNA. The repertoire table contains around 6,300 distinct CDR3 sequences. This same sample was also taken into another study, of T cell repertoires in aging, cancer and after chemotherapy.

Sequences were obtained from peripheral blood. The receptors derive from a human donor in good health.

The chain couples TRBV6-5 to TRBJ1-6. The CDR3 runs to 13 residues. Germline CDR1 MNHEY, CDR2 SVGAGI. CDR3 sequence: CAVGDSYNSPLHF.

The CDR3 reads CASSARIGEGLREQYF. This rearrangement joins TRBV27 to TRBJ2-7; TCRdb's assignment of TRBD2 cannot be checked, as there is no DNA. The germline V gene encodes CDR1 MNHEY and CDR2 SMNVEV (reference sequence). This CDR3 is built from 16 residues.

The chain has TRBV19 and TRBJ2-5; TCRdb indicates TRBD1, and absent DNA this call remains unverified. Germline values: CDR1 LNHDA, CDR2 SQIVND (reference sequence). This CDR3 is 13 amino acids long. The CDR3 sequence is CASSTQGRETQYF.

This CDR3 reads CASSYLGQTNTEAFF. The rearrangement joins TRBV6-5 to TRBJ1-1; TCRdb's assignment of TRBD1 cannot be checked, as there is no DNA. CDR3 length: 15 amino acids. Per the germline V gene, CDR1 is MNHEY and CDR2 is SVGAGI.

The chain joins TRBV27 to TRBJ2-3; TCRdb outputs TRBD2, but without DNA this stays unchecked. Germline V gives CDR1 MNHEY, CDR2 SMNVEV (reference sequence). There are 19 residues in the CDR3. This CDR3 is CASSFEDPGLAGSTDTQYF.

The chain couples TRBV19 to TRBJ1-4. This CDR3 is built from 13 residues. The germline V gene encodes CDR1 LNHDA and CDR2 SQIVND (reference sequence). The CDR3 spells CASTDLLNEKLFF. Combining the CDR3 with reference TRBV19 and TRBJ1-4 gives the whole variable domain DGGITQSPKYLFRKEGQNVTLSCEQNLNHDAMYWYRQDPGQGLRLIYYSQIVNDFQKGDIAEGYSVSREKKESFPLTVTSAQKNPTAFYLCASTDLLNEKLFFGSGTQLSVL.

The CDR3 sequence is CAITPGLGGTDTQYF. J is TRBJ2-3 and V is TRBV10-3; there is no DNA to check the TCRdb D call of TRBD2. The CDR3 sequence is 15 residues long. Germline V lookup: CDR1 ENHRY, CDR2 SYGVKD.

This clonotype is deemed medium-sized by its frequency. The V and J genes are TRBV19 and TRBJ2-1; TCRdb selects TRBD1, and the lack of DNA leaves this call unchecked. In germline, CDR1 is LNHDA, CDR2 SQIVND (reference sequence). The CDR3 totals 12 residues. CDR3 protein: CASSIGQGEQFF.

This clonotype registers medium-sized by frequency. The chain is built from TRBV29-1 and TRBJ2-3; TCRdb names TRBD1, which stays unverified in the absence of DNA. The CDR3 spans 13 residues. CDR1 is SQVTM, CDR2 ANQGSEA, per germline. The CDR3 loop is CSVSGESTDTQYF.

The J gene is TRBJ1-1, the V gene TRBV30; TCRdb's D call of TRBD1 is untestable without DNA. Looked up from germline, CDR1 is GTSNPN and CDR2 is SVGIG (reference sequence). The CDR3 sequence is 16 residues long. CDR3 sequence: CAWRRQGAAKNTEAFF.

The chain uses TRBV7-6 and TRBJ2-3; TCRdb's assignment of TRBD1 cannot be checked, as there is no DNA. This CDR3 is built from 15 residues. Germline values: CDR1 SGHVS, CDR2 FNYEAQ. The CDR3 region is CASSPRTGGTDTQYF.

The chain's CDR3 is CASTFGDKSYEQYF. The chain employs TRBV5-1 and TRBJ2-7; TCRdb calls TRBD1, which cannot be checked without DNA. The germline gives CDR1 SGHRS, CDR2 YFSETQ. This CDR3 spans 14 amino acids.

In terms of frequency, this clonotype is medium-sized. The chain carries TRBV29-1 and TRBJ2-5; TCRdb gives TRBD1 as the D gene, but with no DNA this cannot be confirmed. Germline assignment: CDR1 SQVTM and CDR2 ANQGSEA. CDR3 length: 12 residues. The CDR3 loop reads CSQGRPGETQYF.